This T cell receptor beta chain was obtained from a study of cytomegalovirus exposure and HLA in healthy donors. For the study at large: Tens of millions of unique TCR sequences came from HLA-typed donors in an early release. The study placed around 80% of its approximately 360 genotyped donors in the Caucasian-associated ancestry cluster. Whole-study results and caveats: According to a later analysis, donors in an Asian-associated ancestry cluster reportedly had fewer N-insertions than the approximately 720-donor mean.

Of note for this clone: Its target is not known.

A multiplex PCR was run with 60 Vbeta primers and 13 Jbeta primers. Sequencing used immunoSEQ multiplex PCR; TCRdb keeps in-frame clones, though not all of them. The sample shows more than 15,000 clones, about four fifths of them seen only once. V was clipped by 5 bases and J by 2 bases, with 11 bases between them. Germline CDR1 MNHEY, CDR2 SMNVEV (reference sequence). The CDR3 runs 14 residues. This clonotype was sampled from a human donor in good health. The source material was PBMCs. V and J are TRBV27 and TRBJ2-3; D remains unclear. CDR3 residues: CASSLTPLTDTQYF. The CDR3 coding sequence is TGTGCCAGCAGTCTAACCCCGCTCACAGATACGCAGTATTTT.